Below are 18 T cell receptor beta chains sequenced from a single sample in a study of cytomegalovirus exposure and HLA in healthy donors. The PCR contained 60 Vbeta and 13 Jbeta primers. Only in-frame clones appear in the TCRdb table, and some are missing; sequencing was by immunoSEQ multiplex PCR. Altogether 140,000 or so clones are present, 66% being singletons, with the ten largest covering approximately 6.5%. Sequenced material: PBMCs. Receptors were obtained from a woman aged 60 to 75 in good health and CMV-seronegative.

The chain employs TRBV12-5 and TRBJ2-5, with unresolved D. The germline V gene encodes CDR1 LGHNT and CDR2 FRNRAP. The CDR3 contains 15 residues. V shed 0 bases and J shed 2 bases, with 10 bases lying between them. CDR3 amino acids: CASGLVPQLQETQYF. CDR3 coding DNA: TGTGCTAGTGGTTTGGTCCCCCAGTTACAAGAGACCCAGTACTTC.

CDR3 residues: CASSPGITDTQYF. In DNA, the CDR3 is TGCGCCAGCAGCCCGGGAATCACAGATACGCAGTATTTT. The V gene is TRBV4-1, the J gene TRBJ2-3, with D possibly TRBD2 on 5 matching bases. V lost 4 bases to trimming and J lost 2 bases, with 7 bases between them. Germline CDR1 is MGHRA and CDR2 is YSYEKL. The length of the CDR3 is 13 residues.

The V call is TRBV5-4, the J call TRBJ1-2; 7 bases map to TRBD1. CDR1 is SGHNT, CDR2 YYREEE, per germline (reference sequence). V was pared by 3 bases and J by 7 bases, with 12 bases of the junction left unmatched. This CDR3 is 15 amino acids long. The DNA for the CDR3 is TGTGCCAGCAGCTCTCAGGGGGTGGTGGGCTCTGGCTACACCTTC. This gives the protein CASSSQGVVGSGYTF. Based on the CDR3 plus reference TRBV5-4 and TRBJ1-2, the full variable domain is ETGVTQSPTHLIKTRGQQVTLRCSSQSGHNTVSWYQQALGQGPQFIFQYYREEENGRGNFPPRFSGLQFPNYSSELNVNALELDDSALYLCASSSQGVVGSGYTFGSGTRLTVV.

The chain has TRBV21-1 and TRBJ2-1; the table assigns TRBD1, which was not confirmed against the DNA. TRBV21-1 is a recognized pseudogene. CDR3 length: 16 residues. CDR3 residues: CASSRPGQSSYNEQFF. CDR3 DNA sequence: TGTGCCAGCAGCAGACCGGGACAGAGCTCCTACAATGAGCAGTTCTTC.

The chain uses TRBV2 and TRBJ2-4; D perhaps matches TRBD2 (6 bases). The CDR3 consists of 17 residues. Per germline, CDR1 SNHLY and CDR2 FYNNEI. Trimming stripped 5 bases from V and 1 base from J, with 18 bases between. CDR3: CASSPRLVGLAKNIQYF. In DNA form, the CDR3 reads TGTGCCAGCAGTCCTCGACTAGTGGGACTTGCCAAAAACATTCAGTACTTC.

CDR3 DNA sequence: TGTGCCAGCAGCTTAGACGGGAGGCCTTACAATGAGCAGTTCTTC. Translation gives CASSLDGRPYNEQFF. This sequence joins TRBV7-2 and TRBJ2-1; 7 bases fit TRBD2. After removal of 1 base from V and 4 bases from J, the junction contained 4 bases not matched to a gene. The CDR3 is 15 amino acids. The germline V gene has CDR1 SGHTA and CDR2 FQGNSA.

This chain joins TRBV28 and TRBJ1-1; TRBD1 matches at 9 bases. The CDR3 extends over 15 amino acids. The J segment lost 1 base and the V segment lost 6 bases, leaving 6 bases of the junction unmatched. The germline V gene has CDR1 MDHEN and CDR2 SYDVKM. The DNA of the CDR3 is TGTGCCAGCAGGACAGGGGGGGGTGGGAACACTGAAGCTTTCTTT. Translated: CASRTGGGGNTEAFF.

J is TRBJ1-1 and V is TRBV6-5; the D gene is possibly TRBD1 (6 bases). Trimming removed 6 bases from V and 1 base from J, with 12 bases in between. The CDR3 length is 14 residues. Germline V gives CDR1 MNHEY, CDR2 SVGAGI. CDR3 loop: CASRPDSRNTEAFF. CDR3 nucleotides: TGTGCCAGCAGGCCGGACAGCCGGAACACTGAAGCTTTCTTT.

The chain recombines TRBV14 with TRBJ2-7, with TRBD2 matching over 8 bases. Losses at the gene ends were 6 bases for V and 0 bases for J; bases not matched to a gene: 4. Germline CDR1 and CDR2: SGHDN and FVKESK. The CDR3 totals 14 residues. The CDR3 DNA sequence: TGTGCCAGCAGGATTAGCGGGACCTCCTACGAGCAGTACTTC. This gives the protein CASRISGTSYEQYF.

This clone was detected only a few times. In DNA, the CDR3 is TGTGCCAGCAGCGCACCGGGACAGGGGGACTATGGCTACACCTTC. It codes for CASSAPGQGDYGYTF. V is TRBV7-9 and J is TRBJ1-2, with 11 positions matching TRBD1. Germline V lookup: CDR1 SEHNR, CDR2 FQNEAQ (reference sequence). The CDR3 has 15 residues. V trimming: 5 bases; J trimming: 3 bases; junction bases outside the gene matches: 5.

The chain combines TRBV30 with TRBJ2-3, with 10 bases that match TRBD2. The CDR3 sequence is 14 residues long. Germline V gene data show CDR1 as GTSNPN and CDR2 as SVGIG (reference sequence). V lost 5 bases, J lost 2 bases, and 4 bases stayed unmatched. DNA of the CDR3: TGTGCCTGGGGGACTAGCGATCCCACAGATACGCAGTATTTT. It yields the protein CAWGTSDPTDTQYF.

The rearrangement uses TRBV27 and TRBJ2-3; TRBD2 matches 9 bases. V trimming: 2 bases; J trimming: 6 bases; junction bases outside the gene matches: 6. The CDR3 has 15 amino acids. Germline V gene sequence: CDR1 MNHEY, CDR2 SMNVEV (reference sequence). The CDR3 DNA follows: TGTGCCAGCAGTTTACTTAGCGGGGGATCCGATACGCAGTATTTT. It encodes CASSLLSGGSDTQYF.

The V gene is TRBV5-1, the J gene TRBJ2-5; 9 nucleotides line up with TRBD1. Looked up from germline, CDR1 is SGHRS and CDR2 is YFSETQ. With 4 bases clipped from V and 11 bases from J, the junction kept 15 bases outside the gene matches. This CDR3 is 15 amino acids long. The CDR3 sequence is CASSIDRGGVGEQYF. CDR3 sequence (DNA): TGCGCCAGCAGCATTGACAGGGGGGGAGTTGGTGAGCAGTACTTC.

The CDR3 nucleotides read TGTGCCAGCAGTGAGTTTAGCGGGAGCTCCTACGAGCAGTACTTC. Translated, it gives CASSEFSGSSYEQYF. The chain combines TRBV28 with TRBJ2-7; 9 bases agree with TRBD2. The CDR3 totals 15 residues. The ends lost 5 bases at V and 0 bases at J; junction bases unmatched: 5. The germline CDR1 and CDR2 sequences are MDHEN and SYDVKM.

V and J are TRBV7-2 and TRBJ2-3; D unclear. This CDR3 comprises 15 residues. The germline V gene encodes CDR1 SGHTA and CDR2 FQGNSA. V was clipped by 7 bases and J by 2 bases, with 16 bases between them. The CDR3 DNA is TGTGCCAGCACCATGGGCCTTCGCCCCACAGATACGCAGTATTTT. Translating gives CASTMGLRPTDTQYF. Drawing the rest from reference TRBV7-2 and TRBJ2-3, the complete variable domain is GAGVSQSPSNKVTEKGKDVELRCDPISGHTALYWYRQSLGQGLEFLIYFQGNSAPDKSGLPSDRFSAERTGGSVSTLTIQRTQQEDSAVYLCASTMGLRPTDTQYFGPGTRLTVL.

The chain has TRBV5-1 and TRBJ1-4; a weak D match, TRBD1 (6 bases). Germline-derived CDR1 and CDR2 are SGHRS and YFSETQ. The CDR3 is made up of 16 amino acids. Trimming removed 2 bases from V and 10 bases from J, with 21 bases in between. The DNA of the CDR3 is TGCGCCAGCAGCTTTTACGGGGCAGGGGCCGAGGGAAAACTGTTTTTT. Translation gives CASSFYGAGAEGKLFF.

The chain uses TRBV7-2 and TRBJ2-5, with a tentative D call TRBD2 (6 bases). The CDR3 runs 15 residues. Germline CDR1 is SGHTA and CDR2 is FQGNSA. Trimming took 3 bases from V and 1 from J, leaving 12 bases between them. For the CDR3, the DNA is TGTGCCAGCAGCTTGGAGGGGAGAGCCCAAGAGACCCAGTACTTC. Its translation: CASSLEGRAQETQYF.

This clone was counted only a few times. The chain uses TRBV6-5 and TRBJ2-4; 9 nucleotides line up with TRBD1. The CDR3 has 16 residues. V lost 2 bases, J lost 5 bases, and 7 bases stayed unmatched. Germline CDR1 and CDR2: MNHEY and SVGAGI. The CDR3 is CASSYRGTGQQNIQYF. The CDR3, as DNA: TGTGCCAGCAGTTACCGGGGGACAGGGCAGCAAAACATTCAGTACTTC.